The sequence of this TCR beta chain was determined in a study of siplizumab effects on memory and regulatory T cells. The study, taken as a whole, reports: A naive or memory phenotype could not be assigned to roughly 80-95% of the proliferating CD4+ or CD8+ clones. Memory cells seemed less diverse than naive T cells, which also seemed major contributors to the alloresponse. Sequences below about 10^-5 frequency were poorly captured, limiting mapping of alloreactive clones.

The ends were cut back, 1 base at V and 7 bases at J, with 14 bases in the middle. Per germline, CDR1 SGHNT and CDR2 YENEEA. The CDR3 extends over 15 amino acids. Comment on this clone: What it recognizes is unknown.

Assays covered around 10^5 TCR templates per sample. Sequenced by immunoSEQ multiplex PCR; TCRdb stores in-frame clones only, minus some. The sample lists about 100,000 clones, around 90% seen once, with roughly 2.6% in the top ten. This TCR was sampled from a human donor in good health. Some clones in this sample may be carry-over from other donors' samples. This rearrangement joins TRBV11-3 to TRBJ2-1, with D hard to call. The sample comprised CD4+ T cells sorted from blood. The CDR3 reads CASSLAGLSGNEQFF. The CDR3 bases are TGTGCCAGCAGCTTAGCGGGTCTAAGTGGTAATGAGCAGTTCTTC.